The rows below give T cell receptor beta chains drawn from one sample of a study of T cell repertoires in cytomegalovirus infection. Antigens for these TCRs are unknown. TCRdb re-called the reads through MiXCR, storing one row per CDR3 protein. The sample has more than 250,000 distinct CDR3 sequences; roughly 25% are singletons. The starting material was cultured PBMCs, obtained from culture after CMV antigen stimulation. These TCRs come from a human donor in good health (CMV status not recorded). Some clones in this sample may be carry-over from other donors' samples. Both conserved end residues are part of each CDR3. The D gene is left open where the match is weak. Rows give clone size only sometimes, using once, few, many, or a class for an expanded clone.

v_gene: TRBV7-2; len: 12; j_gene: TRBJ1-1; abundance: few; d_gene: .; CDR3nt: TGTGCCAGCAGCTTAGACAGATTTGAAGCTTTCTTT; CDR3aa: CASSLDRFEAFF
v_gene: TRBV12-3/TRBV12-4; len: 14; j_gene: TRBJ1-1; abundance: few; d_gene: TRBD1; CDR3nt: TGTGCCAGCAGACAGGGGTCCCGGGCCCTCGAAGCTTTCTTT; CDR3aa: CASRQGSRALEAFF
v_gene: TRBV6-5; len: 15; j_gene: TRBJ2-3; abundance: few; d_gene: TRBD2; CDR3nt: TGTGCCAGCAGTTACCAGGCTAGCGGGAGGGATACGCAGTATTTT; CDR3aa: CASSYQASGRDTQYF
v_gene: TRBV5-6; len: 12; j_gene: TRBJ2-7; abundance: .; d_gene: TRBD1; CDR3nt: TGTGCCAGCGCTCAGGGGGCCTACGAGCAGTACTTC; CDR3aa: CASAQGAYEQYF
v_gene: TRBV20-1; len: 20; j_gene: TRBJ2-1; abundance: .; d_gene: .; CDR3nt: TGCAGTGCTAGGGGGGCGGTTCTAGCGGCAACAATAAGCTCCTACAATGAGCAGTTCTTC; CDR3aa: CSARGAVLAATISSYNEQFF
v_gene: TRBV12-3/TRBV12-4; len: 14; j_gene: TRBJ2-2; abundance: .; d_gene: .; CDR3nt: TGTGCCAGCACCTCAGGGGGGGTCACCGGGGAGCTGTTTTTT; CDR3aa: CASTSGGVTGELFF
v_gene: TRBV13; len: 14; j_gene: TRBJ1-2; abundance: many; d_gene: .; CDR3nt: TGTGCCAGCAGCGGGACTCACCTCGACTATGGCTACACCTTC; CDR3aa: CASSGTHLDYGYTF
v_gene: TRBV25-1; len: 14; j_gene: TRBJ1-6; abundance: .; d_gene: .; CDR3nt: TGTGCCAGCAGTGAATTGGGTTATAATTCACCCCTCCACTTT; CDR3aa: CASSELGYNSPLHF
v_gene: TRBV7-2; len: 15; j_gene: TRBJ2-3; abundance: many; d_gene: .; CDR3nt: TGTGCCAGCAGCTTAGCCGGCCAGAGGGCAGATACGCAGTATTTT; CDR3aa: CASSLAGQRADTQYF
v_gene: TRBV30; len: 14; j_gene: TRBJ1-2; abundance: .; d_gene: .; CDR3nt: TGTGCCTGGAGTGTACCGGTGACAGACTATGGCTACACCTTC; CDR3aa: CAWSVPVTDYGYTF
v_gene: TRBV7-8; len: 15; j_gene: TRBJ1-6; abundance: few; d_gene: .; CDR3nt: TGTGCCAGCAGCCGAGATACGCAAAGGTCTTCACCCCTCCACTTT; CDR3aa: CASSRDTQRSSPLHF
v_gene: TRBV6-6; len: 17; j_gene: TRBJ2-3; abundance: .; d_gene: TRBD1; CDR3nt: TGTGCCAGCAGTTACCACGGAGCTGGGACAGGAGGAGATACGCAGTATTTT; CDR3aa: CASSYHGAGTGGDTQYF
v_gene: TRBV7-2; len: 15; j_gene: TRBJ2-5; abundance: many; d_gene: TRBD2; CDR3nt: TGTGCCAGCAGCTTGACTAGCGGGATAACTGGGACCCAGTACTTC; CDR3aa: CASSLTSGITGTQYF
v_gene: TRBV4-1; len: 17; j_gene: TRBJ2-7; abundance: .; d_gene: TRBD2; CDR3nt: TGCGCCAGCAGCCAGACCCCCCTGACTAGCGGGACTAACGAGCAGTACTTC; CDR3aa: CASSQTPLTSGTNEQYF
v_gene: TRBV6-1; len: 15; j_gene: TRBJ2-2; abundance: few; d_gene: .; CDR3nt: TGTGCCAGCAGTGAACGGGGGGCTGGCACCGGGGAGCTGTTTTTT; CDR3aa: CASSERGAGTGELFF
v_gene: TRBV20-1; len: 17; j_gene: TRBJ2-3; abundance: few; d_gene: .; CDR3nt: TGCAGTGCTAGAGATATTGAGGGGGTCGGCGTCACAGATACGCAGTATTTT; CDR3aa: CSARDIEGVGVTDTQYF
v_gene: TRBV11-2; len: 16; j_gene: TRBJ2-1; abundance: many; d_gene: .; CDR3nt: TGTGCCAGCACAGAACAGGGGAGGGTCGGGAGGGGTGAGCAGTTCTTC; CDR3aa: CASTEQGRVGRGEQFF
v_gene: TRBV28; len: 15; j_gene: TRBJ2-4; abundance: once; d_gene: TRBD1; CDR3nt: TGTGCCAGAAGCAACAGGGGTGGCACAAAAAACATTCAGTACTTC; CDR3aa: CARSNRGGTKNIQYF
v_gene: TRBV7-2; len: 16; j_gene: TRBJ2-5; abundance: many; d_gene: .; CDR3nt: TGTGCCAGCAGCTTAGGCGCCAGGGGGGGGCAAGAGACCCAGTACTTC; CDR3aa: CASSLGARGGQETQYF
v_gene: TRBV11-2; len: 15; j_gene: TRBJ2-1; abundance: .; d_gene: TRBD1; CDR3nt: TGTGCCAGCCAAGCTTTACAGGGGAGTTACAATGAGCAGTTCTTC; CDR3aa: CASQALQGSYNEQFF
v_gene: TRBV4-2; len: 13; j_gene: TRBJ2-7; abundance: .; d_gene: .; CDR3nt: TGTGCCAGCAGCCCGAATCTAGTAGCCGAGCAGTACTTC; CDR3aa: CASSPNLVAEQYF
v_gene: TRBV7-9; len: 21; j_gene: TRBJ2-2; abundance: .; d_gene: .; CDR3nt: TGTGCCAGCAGCTCAACCTCCGCGTTTCGCCAGGGGAGTAGCGGCCGCGGGGAGCTGTTTTTT; CDR3aa: CASSSTSAFRQGSSGRGELFF
v_gene: TRBV28; len: 13; j_gene: TRBJ2-7; abundance: .; d_gene: TRBD2; CDR3nt: TGTGCCAGCAGTTTCGCGGGAGTTGACGAGCAGTACTTC; CDR3aa: CASSFAGVDEQYF
v_gene: TRBV12-3/TRBV12-4; len: 15; j_gene: TRBJ1-2; abundance: few; d_gene: .; CDR3nt: TGTGCCAGCAGTCCCCGCGGTGGACTGTACTATGGCTACACCTTC; CDR3aa: CASSPRGGLYYGYTF
v_gene: TRBV9; len: 15; j_gene: TRBJ2-7; abundance: .; d_gene: .; CDR3nt: TGTGCCAGCAGCGTAGACGGCAGCTTCTCCTACGAGCAGTACTTC; CDR3aa: CASSVDGSFSYEQYF
v_gene: TRBV20-1; len: 15; j_gene: TRBJ1-5; abundance: .; d_gene: .; CDR3nt: TGCAGTGCTAGAAGGCACCTCGATGGCAATCAGCCCCAGCATTTT; CDR3aa: CSARRHLDGNQPQHF
v_gene: TRBV7-6; len: 15; j_gene: TRBJ1-1; abundance: many; d_gene: TRBD1; CDR3nt: TGTGCCAGCAGCTTAGCGGGACAGATGAACACTGAAGCTTTCTTT; CDR3aa: CASSLAGQMNTEAFF
v_gene: TRBV4-2; len: 16; j_gene: TRBJ2-6; abundance: .; d_gene: .; CDR3nt: TGTGCCAGCAGCCAAGAGATGCCCGACAGGGCCAACGTCCTGACTTTC; CDR3aa: CASSQEMPDRANVLTF
v_gene: TRBV7-2; len: 16; j_gene: TRBJ2-1; abundance: few; d_gene: TRBD2; CDR3nt: TGTGCCAGCAGCTATTCTAGCGGGAGGGCCCGTAATGAGCAGTTCTTC; CDR3aa: CASSYSSGRARNEQFF
v_gene: TRBV19; len: 14; j_gene: TRBJ2-5; abundance: .; d_gene: .; CDR3nt: TGTGCCAGTAGGGCTGGGGGCAGGGGAGAGACCCAGTACTTC; CDR3aa: CASRAGGRGETQYF
v_gene: TRBV7-2; len: 19; j_gene: TRBJ2-7; abundance: many; d_gene: TRBD2; CDR3nt: TGTGCCAGCAGCTTAGTGGGACTAGCGGGAGAACTCAGGGCCTACGAGCAGTACTTC; CDR3aa: CASSLVGLAGELRAYEQYF
v_gene: TRBV11-3; len: 14; j_gene: TRBJ1-1; abundance: .; d_gene: TRBD1; CDR3nt: TGTGCCAGCAGCTTAAGAGGGGGCGTCACTGAAGCTTTCTTT; CDR3aa: CASSLRGGVTEAFF
v_gene: TRBV6-2/TRBV6-3; len: 15; j_gene: TRBJ2-5; abundance: .; d_gene: TRBD2; CDR3nt: TGTGCCAGCACCCTAACCGGCGGGAGATGGGAGACCCAGTACTTC; CDR3aa: CASTLTGGRWETQYF
v_gene: TRBV29-1; len: 16; j_gene: TRBJ2-5; abundance: .; d_gene: .; CDR3nt: TGCAGCGTTGAAGGCCCCCCAGGAAGAAGCCAAGAGACCCAGTACTTC; CDR3aa: CSVEGPPGRSQETQYF
v_gene: TRBV7-8; len: 17; j_gene: TRBJ2-3; abundance: many; d_gene: TRBD2; CDR3nt: TGTGCCAGCAGCCACTCCCAACTAGCGACTAGCACAGATACGCAGTATTTT; CDR3aa: CASSHSQLATSTDTQYF
v_gene: TRBV20-1; len: 14; j_gene: TRBJ1-1; abundance: .; d_gene: .; CDR3nt: TGCAGTGCCCGAGAGAACCCGTGGAACACTGAAGCTTTCTTT; CDR3aa: CSARENPWNTEAFF
v_gene: TRBV6-1; len: 13; j_gene: TRBJ2-7; abundance: few; d_gene: TRBD1; CDR3nt: TGTGCCAGCAGATTCAGACAGGGTATCGAGCAGTACTTC; CDR3aa: CASRFRQGIEQYF
v_gene: TRBV29-1; len: 11; j_gene: TRBJ2-2; abundance: .; d_gene: .; CDR3nt: TGCAGCGTTGACCAGACCGGGGAGCTGTTTTTT; CDR3aa: CSVDQTGELFF
v_gene: TRBV20-1; len: 16; j_gene: TRBJ2-1; abundance: .; d_gene: .; CDR3nt: TGCAGTGGGCATACGGGGAGGTCTAGCTCCTACAATGAGCAGTTCTTC; CDR3aa: CSGHTGRSSSYNEQFF
v_gene: TRBV11-2; len: 15; j_gene: TRBJ2-1; abundance: few; d_gene: TRBD2; CDR3nt: TGTGCCAGCAGCCCTAGACTAGCGGGAGGGCCGGAGCAGTTCTTC; CDR3aa: CASSPRLAGGPEQFF
v_gene: TRBV20-1; len: 17; j_gene: TRBJ1-4; abundance: few; d_gene: .; CDR3nt: TGCAGTGCTAGAGAGGGGACCGCTTCAGCAACTAATGAAAAACTGTTTTTT; CDR3aa: CSAREGTASATNEKLFF
v_gene: TRBV7-9; len: 16; j_gene: TRBJ2-5; abundance: many; d_gene: TRBD1; CDR3nt: TGTGCCAGCAGCCCCGACGACAGGGGCGATCTTTGGACCCAGTACTTC; CDR3aa: CASSPDDRGDLWTQYF
v_gene: TRBV7-8; len: 14; j_gene: TRBJ2-3; abundance: .; d_gene: .; CDR3nt: TGTGCCAGCAGCTCGATTAGTGGGGCAGATACGCAGTATTTT; CDR3aa: CASSSISGADTQYF
v_gene: TRBV7-2; len: 16; j_gene: TRBJ2-7; abundance: many; d_gene: TRBD2; CDR3nt: TGTGCCAGCAGCTTAGTCACGGGAGGGCCAATCTACGAGCAGTACTTC; CDR3aa: CASSLVTGGPIYEQYF
v_gene: TRBV7-2; len: 15; j_gene: TRBJ2-1; abundance: few; d_gene: TRBD2; CDR3nt: TGTGCCAGCAGCTTAGGCGGGAGGAGGGAGAATGAGCAGTTCTTC; CDR3aa: CASSLGGRRENEQFF
v_gene: TRBV3-1; len: 14; j_gene: TRBJ1-6; abundance: .; d_gene: .; CDR3nt: TGTGCCAGCAGGTTTCACCAGGAAAATTCACCCCTCCACTTT; CDR3aa: CASRFHQENSPLHF
v_gene: TRBV7-9; len: 13; j_gene: TRBJ1-4; abundance: .; d_gene: .; CDR3nt: TGTGCCAGCAGCTTAGGGGGATTTGAAAAACTGTTTTTT; CDR3aa: CASSLGGFEKLFF
v_gene: TRBV11-3; len: 15; j_gene: TRBJ2-3; abundance: few; d_gene: .; CDR3nt: TGTGCCAGCAGGCCGGGGGGACAGGACACAGATACGCAGTATTTT; CDR3aa: CASRPGGQDTDTQYF
v_gene: TRBV6-2/TRBV6-3; len: 13; j_gene: TRBJ1-2; abundance: .; d_gene: .; CDR3nt: TGTGCCAGCAGTTACGAGGGGATAGTCGGCTACACCTTC; CDR3aa: CASSYEGIVGYTF
v_gene: TRBV4-1; len: 15; j_gene: TRBJ2-6; abundance: few; d_gene: .; CDR3nt: TGCGCCAGCAGCCAAGATACGTATGGGGCCAACGTCCTGACTTTC; CDR3aa: CASSQDTYGANVLTF
v_gene: TRBV6-5; len: 15; j_gene: TRBJ1-5; abundance: .; d_gene: .; CDR3nt: TGTGCCAGCAGTTACAAACAGGGAAGGGATCAGCCCCAGCATTTT; CDR3aa: CASSYKQGRDQPQHF
v_gene: TRBV10-3; len: 15; j_gene: TRBJ1-1; abundance: few; d_gene: .; CDR3nt: TGTGCCATCAGGCAACAGGAGAATCTGAACACTGAAGCTTTCTTT; CDR3aa: CAIRQQENLNTEAFF